This TCR beta chain was identified during a study of blood T cell repertoires in COVID-19 (dated by TCRdb to between 2020 and 2021). Broadly, across the study: Collaborator samples came from the United States, Italy and Spain and covered acute and convalescent phases of COVID-19. A freely available public database, intended as a resource for researchers studying the immune response to SARS-CoV-2, is where the repertoires were released. Where HLA class I and class II types were available, the types were taken from metadata supplied by the sample provider, not from assay-based typing. The material from the prospective study consisted of cDNA or gDNA derived from T cells, B-cell-depleted T cells, or PBMCs. The sample metadata nearly always contained a de-identified subject ID, COVID-19 status, age in years and sex. Deeply sampled blood TCRbeta repertoires from subjects exposed to, actively infected with, or recovered from COVID-19 were included in the dataset. Samples were obtained from the ongoing ImmuneRACE study (first 160 participants) and from over a thousand subjects provided by 6 global collaborators.

The collaborating institutions used their own protocols to collect whole blood in K2EDTA tubes. For TCRbeta analysis, collaborator samples were shipped as frozen whole blood, as isolated PBMCs, or as DNA extracted from either sample type. The research as a whole found: The quantity of clinical and demographic metadata differed by source and by participant and was supplied without curation.

The V end loses 4 bases and the J end loses 4 bases, and a stretch of 13 bases separates them. From its cysteine to its phenylalanine, the CDR3 spans 14 amino acids. Of the read, only the CDR3 DNA is kept; its 42 bases are in frame from base 1. From the germline V gene, CDR1 is SGHDT and CDR2 is YYEEEE. Concerning this clone itself: Its antigen has not been determined. Per-nucleotide qualities are absent, and no much larger clonotype sits a single base away.

The immunoSEQ Assay, a bias-controlled multiplex PCR, was used to amplify TCRbeta CDR3 regions from genomic DNA. As for the original processing: The number of nucleated cells in each sample was estimated from the amplification of reference gene primers within the assay. Sequence reads were collapsed and filtered to measure the absolute abundance of every unique TCRbeta CDR3 rearrangement. For each sample, productive Simpson clonality was calculated by taking the square root of Simpson's diversity index across productive rearrangements. Held by TCRdb, this immuneACCESS table contains in-frame sequences only and omits some clones. Under half of the omission traces to an unresolved V gene where checked; the cause of the rest is unknown. D and trimming come from the DNA, and the V and J calls and clone size come from that table. The sample records 90,000 to 120,000 clones, roughly 80% of which are singletons. The ten largest clones take up approximately 3.3% of the sample.

The TCR sequence derives from a woman aged 80 or over with active or convalescent COVID-19. The V gene is TRBV5-6 and the J gene is TRBJ2-3, and perhaps TRBD2 as D gene, on 5 matching bases. The source material was peripheral blood. This receptor carries the CDR3 CASSEGIGADTQYF. In nucleotides, the sequence is TGTGCCAGCAGCGAGGGTATTGGGGCAGATACGCAGTATTTT.